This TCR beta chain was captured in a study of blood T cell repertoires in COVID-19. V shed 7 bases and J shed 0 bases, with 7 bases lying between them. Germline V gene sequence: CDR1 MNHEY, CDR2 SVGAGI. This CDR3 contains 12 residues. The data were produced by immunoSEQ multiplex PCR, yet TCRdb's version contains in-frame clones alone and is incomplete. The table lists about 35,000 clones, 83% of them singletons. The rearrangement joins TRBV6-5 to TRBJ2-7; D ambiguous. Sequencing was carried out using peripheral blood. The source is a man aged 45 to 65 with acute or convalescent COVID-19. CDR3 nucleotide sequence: TGTGCCAGCAAAATCCTCTCCTACGAGCAGTACTTC. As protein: CASKILSYEQYF.